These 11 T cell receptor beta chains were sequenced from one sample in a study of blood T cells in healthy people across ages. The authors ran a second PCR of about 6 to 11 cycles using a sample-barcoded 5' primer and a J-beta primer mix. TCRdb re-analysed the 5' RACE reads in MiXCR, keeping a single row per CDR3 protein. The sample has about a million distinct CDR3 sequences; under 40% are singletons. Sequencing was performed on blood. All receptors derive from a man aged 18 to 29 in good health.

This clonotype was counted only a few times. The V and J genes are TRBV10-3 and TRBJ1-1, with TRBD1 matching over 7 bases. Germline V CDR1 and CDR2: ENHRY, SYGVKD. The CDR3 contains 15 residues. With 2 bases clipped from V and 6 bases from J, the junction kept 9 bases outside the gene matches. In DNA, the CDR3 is TGTGCCATCAGTGAGCCAGGGGGAGGGCCGGCTGAAGCTTTCTTT. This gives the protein CAISEPGGGPAEAFF.

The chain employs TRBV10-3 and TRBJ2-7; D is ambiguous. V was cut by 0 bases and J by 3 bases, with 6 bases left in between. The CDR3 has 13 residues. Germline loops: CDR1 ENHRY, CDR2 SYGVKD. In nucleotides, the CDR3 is TGTGCCATCAGTGAGTCTGTCGGCTACGAGCAGTACTTC. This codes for CAISESVGYEQYF.

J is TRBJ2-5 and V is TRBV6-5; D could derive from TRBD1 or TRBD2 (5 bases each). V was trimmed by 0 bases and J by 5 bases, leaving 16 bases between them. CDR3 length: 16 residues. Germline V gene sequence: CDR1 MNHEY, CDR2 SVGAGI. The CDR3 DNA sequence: TGTGCCAGCAGTTACTCGATAGCAGCCTGGGGGGAGACCCAGTACTTC. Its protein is CASSYSIAAWGETQYF.

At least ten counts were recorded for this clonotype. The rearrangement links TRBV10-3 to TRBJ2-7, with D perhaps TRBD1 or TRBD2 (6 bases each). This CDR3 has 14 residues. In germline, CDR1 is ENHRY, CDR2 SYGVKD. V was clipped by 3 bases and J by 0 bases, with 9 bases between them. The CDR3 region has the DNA TGTGCCATCAGTGATGGAGGGGGCTCCTACGAGCAGTACTTC. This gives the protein CAISDGGGSYEQYF.

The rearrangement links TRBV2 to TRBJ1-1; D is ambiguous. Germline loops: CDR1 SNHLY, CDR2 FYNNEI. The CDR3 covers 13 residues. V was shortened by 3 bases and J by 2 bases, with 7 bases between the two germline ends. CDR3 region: CASSEPDNTEAFF. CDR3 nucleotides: TGTGCCAGCAGTGAGCCCGACAACACTGAAGCTTTCTTT.

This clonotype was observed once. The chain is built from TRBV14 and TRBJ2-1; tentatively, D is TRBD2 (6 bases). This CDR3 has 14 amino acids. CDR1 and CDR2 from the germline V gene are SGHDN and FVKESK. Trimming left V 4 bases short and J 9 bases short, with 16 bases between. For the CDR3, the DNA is TGTGCCAGCAGCCCCCTAGCGTTTGGTACTGAGCAGTTCTTC. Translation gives CASSPLAFGTEQFF.

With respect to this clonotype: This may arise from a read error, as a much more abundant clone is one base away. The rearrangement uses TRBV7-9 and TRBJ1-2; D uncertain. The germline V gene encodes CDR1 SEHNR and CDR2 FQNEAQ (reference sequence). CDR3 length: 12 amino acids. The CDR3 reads CSSSQDQYGYTF. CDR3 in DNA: TGTTCCAGCAGCCAAGATCAGTATGGCTACACCTTC.

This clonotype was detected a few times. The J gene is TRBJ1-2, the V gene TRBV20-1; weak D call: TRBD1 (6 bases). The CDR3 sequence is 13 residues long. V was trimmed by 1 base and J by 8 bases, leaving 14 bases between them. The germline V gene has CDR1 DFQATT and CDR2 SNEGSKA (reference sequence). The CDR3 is CSARGGALNGYTF. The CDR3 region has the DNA TGCAGTGCTAGAGGGGGGGCTCTTAACGGCTACACCTTC.

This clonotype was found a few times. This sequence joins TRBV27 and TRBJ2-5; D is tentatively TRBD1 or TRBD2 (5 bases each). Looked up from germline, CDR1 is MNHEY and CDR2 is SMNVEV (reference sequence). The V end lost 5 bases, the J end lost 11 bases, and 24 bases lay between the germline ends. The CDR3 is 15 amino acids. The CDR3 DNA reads TGTGCCAGCAGTCCCGAGGGACGAAGCGGCGATGAGCAGTACTTC. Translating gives CASSPEGRSGDEQYF.

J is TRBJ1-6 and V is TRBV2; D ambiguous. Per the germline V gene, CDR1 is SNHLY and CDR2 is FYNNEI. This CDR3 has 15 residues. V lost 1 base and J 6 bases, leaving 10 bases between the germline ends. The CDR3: CASSEGLGSNSPLHF. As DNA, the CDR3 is TGTGCCAGCAGTGAAGGGCTGGGAAGTAATTCACCCCTCCACTTT. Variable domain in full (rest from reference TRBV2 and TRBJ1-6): EPEVTQTPSHQVTQMGQEVILRCVPISNHLYFYWYRQILGQKVEFLVSFYNNEISEKSEIFDDQFSVERPDGSNFTLKIRSTKLEDSAMYFCASSEGLGSNSPLHFGNGTRLTVT.

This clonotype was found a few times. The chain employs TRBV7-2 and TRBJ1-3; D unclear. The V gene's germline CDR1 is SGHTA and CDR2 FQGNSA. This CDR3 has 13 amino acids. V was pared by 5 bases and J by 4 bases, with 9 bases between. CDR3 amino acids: CASSMLAGNTIYF. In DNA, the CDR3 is TGTGCCAGCAGCATGTTAGCAGGAAACACCATATATTTT.